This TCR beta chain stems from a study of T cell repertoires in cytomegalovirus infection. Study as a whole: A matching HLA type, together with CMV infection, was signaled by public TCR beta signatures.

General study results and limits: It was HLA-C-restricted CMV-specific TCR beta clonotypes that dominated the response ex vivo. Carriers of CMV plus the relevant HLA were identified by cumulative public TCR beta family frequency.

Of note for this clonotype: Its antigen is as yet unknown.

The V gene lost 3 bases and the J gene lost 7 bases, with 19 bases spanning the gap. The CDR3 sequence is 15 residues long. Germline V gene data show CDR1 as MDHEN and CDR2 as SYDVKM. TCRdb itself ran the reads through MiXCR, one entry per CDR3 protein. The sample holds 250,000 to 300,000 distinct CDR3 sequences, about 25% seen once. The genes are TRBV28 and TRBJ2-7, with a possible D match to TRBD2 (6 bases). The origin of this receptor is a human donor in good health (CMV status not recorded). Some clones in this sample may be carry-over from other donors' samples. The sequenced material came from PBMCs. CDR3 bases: TGTGCCAGCAGTTTCCAGACCGGGACTTGGAGGGAGCAGTACTTC. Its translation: CASSFQTGTWREQYF.